This T cell receptor beta chain is from a study of T cells in Graves' hyperthyroidism and ophthalmopathy. What was amplified from RNA transcripts were TCR beta CDR3 regions. Using the HTBI primer set, a first-round RT-PCR was run on the TCR CDR3. TCRdb used MiXCR to reprocess the multiplex PCR reads, holding one entry per CDR3 protein. The profile shows 500,000 to 650,000 distinct CDR3 sequences, around 13% of them singletons. The study's findings and limits: Most thyroid clonotypes expanded above 0.001 were also detected in blood.

The sample holds many counts of this clonotype. Its specificity is not known. This receptor was obtained from a woman aged 50 to 60 with Graves' ophthalmopathy. The sequencing sample was made of blood.

The CDR3 nucleotides read TGTGCCAGCAGTCAGGGACTACCCTACAATGAGCAGTTCTTC. It codes for CASSQGLPYNEQFF. V gene TRBV27 combines with J gene TRBJ2-1; 7 bases match TRBD2. Germline-derived CDR1 and CDR2 are MNHEY and SMNVEV (reference sequence). The CDR3 sequence is 14 residues long. Trimming took 5 bases from V and 2 from J; bases not matched to a gene: 3.